Listed below are T cell receptor beta chains from one sample, sequenced in a study of radiotherapy plus CTLA-4 blockade in lung cancer. Sequencing used immunoSEQ multiplex PCR; TCRdb keeps in-frame clones, though not all of them. The repertoire holds about 62,000 clones, with approximately 80% as singletons. Sequencing used peripheral blood, obtained from a patient treated with radiotherapy plus ipilimumab. These receptors were taken from a human donor with non-small cell lung cancer who had a complete response to radiotherapy plus ipilimumab. Each CDR3 is given with its conserved first and last residue. Fields, in order: J gene, V gene, CDR3 protein.

J gene: TRBJ1-4
V gene: TRBV7-9
CDR3 protein: CASSSGHNEKLFF

J gene: TRBJ1-6
V gene: TRBV5-1
CDR3 protein: CASSRGTGASPLHF

J gene: TRBJ1-2
V gene: TRBV5-4
CDR3 protein: CASSSALKVDYGYTF

J gene: TRBJ1-1
V gene: TRBV5-1
CDR3 protein: CASSFRQGRGSTEAFF

J gene: TRBJ2-1
V gene: TRBV19
CDR3 protein: CASTLGRLAGVNEQFF

J gene: TRBJ2-3
V gene: TRBV7-6
CDR3 protein: CASSVSTDTQYF

J gene: TRBJ2-7
V gene: TRBV4-1
CDR3 protein: CASSQVALKMTYEQYF

J gene: TRBJ1-1
V gene: TRBV2
CDR3 protein: CASSEIQLLNTEAFF

J gene: TRBJ2-3
V gene: TRBV11-3
CDR3 protein: CASSLEGSVTDTQYF

J gene: TRBJ1-2
V gene: TRBV25-1
CDR3 protein: CASSARQGVENYGYTF

J gene: TRBJ1-2
V gene: TRBV6-5
CDR3 protein: CASSYSPGYYGYTF

J gene: TRBJ1-3
V gene: TRBV6-5
CDR3 protein: CASSYSPKGTGNTIYF

J gene: TRBJ1-5
V gene: TRBV18
CDR3 protein: CASSRDPPGGNQPQHF

J gene: TRBJ2-7
V gene: TRBV4-3
CDR3 protein: CASSQDLQSYEQYF

J gene: TRBJ2-3
V gene: TRBV19
CDR3 protein: CASSTQQGSTDTQYF

J gene: TRBJ1-1
V gene: TRBV10-3
CDR3 protein: CAISEGEGNTEAFF

J gene: TRBJ2-5
V gene: TRBV5-1
CDR3 protein: CASRIGELGTQYF

J gene: TRBJ1-4
V gene: TRBV6-5
CDR3 protein: CASSPRRGGEKLFF

J gene: TRBJ1-2
V gene: TRBV10-2
CDR3 protein: CASRGDTSNYGYTF

J gene: TRBJ2-1
V gene: TRBV7-2
CDR3 protein: CASSPRAGGTQSSYNEQFF

J gene: TRBJ2-7
V gene: TRBV4-3
CDR3 protein: CASSQELTGVREQYF

J gene: TRBJ1-3
V gene: TRBV4-3
CDR3 protein: CASSQDFARSSGNTIYF

J gene: TRBJ1-2
V gene: TRBV5-8
CDR3 protein: CASSVRGVSYGYTF

J gene: TRBJ2-1
V gene: TRBV7-9
CDR3 protein: CASSLVPNYNEQFF

J gene: TRBJ2-3
V gene: TRBV6-1
CDR3 protein: CASTLSGRGVNTQYF

J gene: TRBJ1-2
V gene: TRBV30
CDR3 protein: CACSPTGNYGYTF

J gene: TRBJ2-5
V gene: TRBV10-3
CDR3 protein: CAISDEVLAAETQYF

J gene: TRBJ1-2
V gene: TRBV19
CDR3 protein: CAIRGQSYGYTF

J gene: TRBJ2-5
V gene: TRBV7-6
CDR3 protein: CASSFAPGLTSQGTQYF

J gene: TRBJ2-5
V gene: TRBV27
CDR3 protein: CASTLLAGGVKTQYF

J gene: TRBJ1-2
V gene: TRBV5-6
CDR3 protein: CASSSRAGAGYTF

J gene: TRBJ2-2
V gene: TRBV5-5
CDR3 protein: CASSLTGDGELFF

J gene: TRBJ1-4
V gene: TRBV2
CDR3 protein: CASSDDRENEKLFF

J gene: TRBJ1-3
V gene: TRBV27
CDR3 protein: CASSPLDRNSGNTIYF

J gene: TRBJ2-5
V gene: TRBV28
CDR3 protein: CASSLTQETQYF

J gene: TRBJ1-1
V gene: TRBV2
CDR3 protein: CASSPFQGAFF

J gene: TRBJ2-5
V gene: TRBV15
CDR3 protein: CATSRAYGGVQETQYF

J gene: TRBJ1-2
V gene: TRBV6-4
CDR3 protein: CASSPTGTGGKGYTF

J gene: TRBJ1-2
V gene: TRBV7-2
CDR3 protein: CASSLAPSRVLVYGYTF